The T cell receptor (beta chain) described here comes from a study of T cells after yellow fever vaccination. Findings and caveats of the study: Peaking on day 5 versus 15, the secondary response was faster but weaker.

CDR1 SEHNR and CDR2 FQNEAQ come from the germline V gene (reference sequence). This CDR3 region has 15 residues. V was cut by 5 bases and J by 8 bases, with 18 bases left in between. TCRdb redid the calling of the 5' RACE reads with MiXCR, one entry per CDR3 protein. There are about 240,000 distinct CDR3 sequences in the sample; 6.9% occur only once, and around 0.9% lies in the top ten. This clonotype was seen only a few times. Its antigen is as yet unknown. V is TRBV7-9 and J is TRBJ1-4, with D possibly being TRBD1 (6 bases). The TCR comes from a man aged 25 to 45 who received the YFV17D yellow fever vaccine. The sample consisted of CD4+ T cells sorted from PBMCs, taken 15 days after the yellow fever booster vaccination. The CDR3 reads CASSRRGGLEEKLFF. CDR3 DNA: TGTGCCAGCAGCCGGCGAGGGGGGCTGGAAGAAAAACTGTTTTTT. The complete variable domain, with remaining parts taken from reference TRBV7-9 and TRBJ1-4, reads DTGVSQNPRHKITKRGQNVTFRCDPISEHNRLYWYRQTLGQGPEFLTYFQNEAQLEKSRLLSDRFSAERPKGSFSTLEIQRTEQGDSAMYLCASSRRGGLEEKLFFGSGTQLSVL.